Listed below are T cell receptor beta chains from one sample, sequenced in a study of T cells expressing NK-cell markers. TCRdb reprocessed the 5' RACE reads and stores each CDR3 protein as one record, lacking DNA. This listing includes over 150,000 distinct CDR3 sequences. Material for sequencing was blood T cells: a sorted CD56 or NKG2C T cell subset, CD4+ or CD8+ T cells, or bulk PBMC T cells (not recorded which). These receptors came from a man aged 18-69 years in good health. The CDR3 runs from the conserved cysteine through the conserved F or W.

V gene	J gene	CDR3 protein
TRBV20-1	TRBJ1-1	CSATANTEAFF
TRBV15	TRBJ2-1	CATSRDFIWSTGRNNEQFF
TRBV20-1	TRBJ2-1	CSARWGQGPGGNEQFF
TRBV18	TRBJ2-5	CASSPTEVWETQYF
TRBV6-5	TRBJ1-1	CASSYSILVRNTEAFF
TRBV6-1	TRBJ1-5	CASIARSTYSNQPQHF
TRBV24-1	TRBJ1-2	CATSDQPWGGYTF
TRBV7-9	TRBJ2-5	CASTLTAAGQETQYF
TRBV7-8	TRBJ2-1	CASSLDELLGRSYNEQFF
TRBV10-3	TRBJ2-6	CAISEGAGANVLTF
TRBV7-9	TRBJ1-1	CASRPLSTGLTEAFF
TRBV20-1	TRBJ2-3	CSARDPGPRTSTDTQYF
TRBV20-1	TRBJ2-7	CSALASGEITYEQYF
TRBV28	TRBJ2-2	CASRHRLAGVLNTGELFF
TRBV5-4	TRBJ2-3	CASSLTGSGADTQYF